This T cell receptor (beta chain) stems from a study of blood T cell repertoires in COVID-19. Looking at the study overall: Samples representing acute and convalescent COVID-19 were sourced from the United States, Italy and Spain.

The CDR3 is 15 residues long. CDR1 and CDR2 (germline): LNHDA, SQIVND (reference sequence). Losses at the gene ends were 5 bases for V and 6 bases for J; bases not matched to a gene: 12. In the original workflow: Using reference gene primer amplification, nucleated cell counts were estimated. Profiling relied on immunoSEQ multiplex PCR, and the TCRdb table lists in-frame clones only, not all of them. V and J calls and clone size are copied from that table; D and trimming were computed from the DNA. The top ten hold 2.5% to 3% of the sample, which has under 200,000 clones, more than 60% seen once. This TCR came from a man aged 70-80 years with acute or convalescent COVID-19. Sequencing was carried out using peripheral blood. The rearrangement links TRBV19 to TRBJ2-5; TRBD2 aligns across 7 bases. The CDR3 sequence: CASSDLGAAGQTQYF. The CDR3 nucleotides read TGTGCCAGTAGTGACTTAGGGGCAGCGGGGCAGACCCAGTACTTC.